This T cell receptor beta chain was observed in a study of blood T cell repertoires in COVID-19. Across the whole study: The samples span acute and convalescent COVID-19 from the United States, Italy and Spain. Sources were T cells, B-cell-depleted T cells, or PBMCs; the material itself was cDNA or gDNA.

How the authors handled the data: Amplification of reference gene primers was used by the study to estimate nucleated cell counts. Profiled with immunoSEQ multiplex PCR; TCRdb holds only in-frame clones, not every one. V and J calls and clone size come straight from that table; D and trimming were deduced from the DNA. Of about 150,000 clones listed, 80% to 90% are singletons. With 0 bases clipped from V and 0 bases from J, the junction kept 7 bases outside the gene matches. CDR3 length: 17 amino acids. Germline V gene lookup returns CDR1 SGHRS and CDR2 YFSETQ. V usage is TRBV5-1 and J usage is TRBJ2-3, with TRBD1 matching over 7 bases. This clonotype was sampled from an elderly man with acute or convalescent COVID-19. Sequencing was performed on peripheral blood. The CDR3 is CASSLEPGQPSTDTQYF. Written as DNA, the CDR3 is TGCGCCAGCAGCTTGGAGCCGGGACAGCCTAGCACAGATACGCAGTATTTT.